These 23 T cell receptor beta chains were all obtained from the same sample, sequenced in a study of blood T cell repertoires in COVID-19. The method was immunoSEQ multiplex PCR; TCRdb's version includes in-frame clones alone and lacks a portion of them. The data hold roughly 150,000 clones, with about 88% observed a single time. Source material: peripheral blood. These receptors were collected from a woman aged 70 to 79 with acute or convalescent COVID-19.

The rearrangement uses TRBV19 and TRBJ1-5; no firm D call. Trimming took 1 base from V and 0 from J, leaving 13 bases between them. CDR1 is LNHDA, CDR2 SQIVND, per germline (reference sequence). The CDR3 runs 17 residues. The CDR3 here is CASSIVATTASNQPQHF. The DNA of the CDR3 is TGTGCCAGTAGTATAGTGGCCACCACCGCTAGCAATCAGCCCCAGCATTTT.

The genes are TRBV18 and TRBJ2-3; maybe TRBD1 (5 bases). Germline loops: CDR1 KGHSH, CDR2 LQKENI. The CDR3 spans 16 residues. Trimming removed 3 bases at V and 0 bases at J, with 13 bases between. The CDR3 region has the DNA TGTGCCAGCTCACCCCCCATGGCAGGGAGCACAGATACGCAGTATTTT. Its protein product is CASSPPMAGSTDTQYF.

The chain couples TRBV10-2 to TRBJ2-1; 9 bases match TRBD2. This CDR3 contains 17 residues. The V and J ends lost 7 bases and 7 bases, in that order; junction bases with no gene match: 17. Per the germline V gene, CDR1 is WSHSY and CDR2 is SAAADI. This CDR3 reads CASTLSSGAVAGNEQFF. The CDR3 nucleotides read TGCGCCAGCACCCTTTCTAGCGGGGCGGTGGCAGGGAATGAGCAGTTCTTC.

This clone was picked up a small number of times. V and J are TRBV24-1 and TRBJ2-2, with TRBD1 identical over 7 bases. Trimming removed 2 bases from V and 2 bases from J; junction bases left unmatched: 4. This CDR3 has 16 residues. The V gene's germline CDR1 is KGHDR and CDR2 SFDVKD. For the CDR3, the DNA is TGTGCCACCAGTGATTGTCACAGGGGAAACACCGGGGAGCTGTTTTTT. It codes for CATSDCHRGNTGELFF.

The chain joins TRBV10-2 to TRBJ2-5; TRBD2 aligns across 8 bases. The germline CDR1 and CDR2 sequences are WSHSY and SAAADI. This CDR3 comprises 15 residues. J was trimmed by 5 bases and V by 2 bases; bases with no gene match: 7. CDR3 residues: CASSEALAGHETQYF. DNA of the CDR3: TGCGCCAGCAGTGAGGCCCTAGCGGGCCACGAGACCCAGTACTTC.

The chain uses TRBV19 and TRBJ1-5; unclear D gene. Trimming pared 1 base from V and 0 bases from J, leaving 7 bases between. Germline CDR1 LNHDA, CDR2 SQIVND (reference sequence). The CDR3 has 15 amino acids. CDR3 sequence reads: CASSIVKNSNQPQHF. Written as DNA, the CDR3 is TGTGCCAGTAGTATAGTCAAAAATAGCAATCAGCCCCAGCATTTT.

The chain combines TRBV3-1 (or the pseudogene TRBV3-2) with TRBJ2-7; D not resolved. V dropped 1 base and J dropped 2 bases, with 9 bases sitting between them. Germline V lookup: CDR1 LGHDT, CDR2 YNNKEL (reference sequence). The CDR3 consists of 14 residues. The chain's CDR3 is CASSQAGLAYEQYF. The CDR3 DNA sequence: TGTGCCAGCAGCCAAGCAGGTTTGGCCTACGAGCAGTACTTC.

J is TRBJ2-3 and V is TRBV4-3; D unresolved. V lost 0 bases and J 0 bases, leaving 13 bases between the germline ends. This CDR3 has 17 residues. Per the germline V gene, CDR1 is LGHNA and CDR2 is YSLEER. The CDR3 DNA sequence: TGCGCCAGCAGCCAAGATCGGGTCAGCCCTAGCACAGATACGCAGTATTTT. Translated, it gives CASSQDRVSPSTDTQYF.

The chain has TRBV2 and TRBJ2-7; D not certain. Per the germline V gene, CDR1 is SNHLY and CDR2 is FYNNEI. Trimming removed 6 bases from V and 6 bases from J, with 12 bases in between. The CDR3 sequence is 12 residues long. The CDR3 loop reads CASRRATPEQYF. The CDR3 bases are TGTGCCAGCAGGCGTGCTACTCCCGAGCAGTACTTC. The variable domain in full, with the rest retrieved from reference TRBV2 and TRBJ2-7, is EPEVTQTPSHQVTQMGQEVILRCVPISNHLYFYWYRQILGQKVEFLVSFYNNEISEKSEIFDDQFSVERPDGSNFTLKIRSTKLEDSAMYFCASRRATPEQYFGPGTRLTVT.

The V call is TRBV7-2, the J call TRBJ2-3; 10 positions match TRBD2. The CDR3 runs to 18 residues. V shed 2 bases, J shed 2 bases, and the junction held 10 bases outside the gene matches. Germline V gene data show CDR1 as SGHTA and CDR2 as FQGNSA. CDR3 residues: CASSLKAGGQVATDTQYF. The CDR3 region has the DNA TGTGCCAGCAGCTTAAAAGCGGGGGGGCAGGTTGCCACAGATACGCAGTATTTT.

This chain joins TRBV4-2 and TRBJ1-4; D unclear. This CDR3 has 16 residues. Germline loops: CDR1 LGHNA, CDR2 YNFKEQ. The ends were cut back, 1 base at V and 4 bases at J, with 13 bases in the middle. CDR3 in amino acids: CASSQGHGVGNEKLFF. The CDR3 DNA follows: TGTGCCAGCAGCCAAGGGCACGGGGTTGGTAATGAAAAACTGTTTTTT.

The chain recombines TRBV11-2 with TRBJ2-5; D call uncertain. CDR3 size: 14 residues. Trimming removed 3 bases from V and 0 bases from J, with 8 bases in between. From germline, CDR1 is SGHAT and CDR2 FQNNGV. The CDR3 DNA sequence: TGTGCCAGCAGCTTGTCCGGGTACCAAGAGACCCAGTACTTC. This gives the protein CASSLSGYQETQYF.

The count of this clone is one. The chain couples TRBV6-1 to TRBJ1-5; D gene ambiguous. The CDR3 consists of 13 residues. Trimming removed 2 bases at V and 4 bases at J, with 6 bases between. CDR1 is MNHNS and CDR2 is SASEGT in the germline V gene. CDR3 DNA: TGTGCCAGCAGTGAACACAGTAATCAGCCCCAGCATTTT. This gives the protein CASSEHSNQPQHF.

This clone was seen only once. The chain recombines TRBV2 with TRBJ1-6; 8 bases agree with TRBD1. Losses at the gene ends were 6 bases for V and 7 bases for J; bases not matched to a gene: 5. The CDR3 has 14 amino acids. Germline CDR1 SNHLY, CDR2 FYNNEI. CDR3 sequence (DNA): TGTGCCAGCAGGCCGGGACAGGAAAATTCACCCCTCCACTTT. Amino acids: CASRPGQENSPLHF.

The gene calls are TRBV2 and TRBJ2-3, with 9 nucleotides matching TRBD1. Germline loops: CDR1 SNHLY, CDR2 FYNNEI. Trimming took 8 bases from V and 2 from J; bases not matched to a gene: 8. The CDR3 consists of 15 residues. Written as DNA, the CDR3 is TGTGCCAGCCGATGGGGACAGGGACCCACAGATACGCAGTATTTT. Translating it yields CASRWGQGPTDTQYF. The variable domain in full, completed from reference TRBV2 and TRBJ2-3, reads EPEVTQTPSHQVTQMGQEVILRCVPISNHLYFYWYRQILGQKVEFLVSFYNNEISEKSEIFDDQFSVERPDGSNFTLKIRSTKLEDSAMYFCASRWGQGPTDTQYFGPGTRLTVL.

CDR3 sequence: CASSFPLAGGLNEQFF. In nucleotides, the CDR3 is TGTGCCAGCAGTTTCCCTTTAGCGGGGGGGCTCAATGAGCAGTTCTTC. The chain links TRBV7-2 to TRBJ2-1; TRBD2 aligns across 11 bases. V lost 6 bases and J lost 6; bases outside the gene matches: 10. The CDR3 runs to 16 residues. Germline V gives CDR1 SGHTA, CDR2 FQGNSA. Full variable domain (remainder filled in from reference TRBV7-2 and TRBJ2-1): GAGVSQSPSNKVTEKGKDVELRCDPISGHTALYWYRQSLGQGLEFLIYFQGNSAPDKSGLPSDRFSAERTGGSVSTLTIQRTQQEDSAVYLCASSFPLAGGLNEQFFGPGTRLTVL.

The gene calls are TRBV6-4 and TRBJ1-3, with TRBD1 matching 8 bases. V shed 6 bases, J shed 3 bases, and the junction held 4 bases outside the gene matches. CDR1 and CDR2 from the germline V gene are MRHNA and SNTAGT. The CDR3 loop spans 14 amino acids. The CDR3 nucleotides are TGTGCCAGCAGCCCCGACAGGGGTGGAAACACCATATATTTT. Amino acid sequence: CASSPDRGGNTIYF.

The chain has TRBV5-1 and TRBJ1-1; TRBD1 might be the D (5 bases). CDR3 length equals 14 residues. Germline values: CDR1 SGHRS, CDR2 YFSETQ. Between the trimmed V and J ends, which lost 0 bases and 5 bases, there was a span of 11 bases. CDR3: CASSLAGGGTEAFF. DNA of the CDR3: TGCGCCAGCAGCTTGGCGGGGGGAGGGACTGAAGCTTTCTTT.

The rearrangement uses TRBV18 and TRBJ1-1; D perhaps matches TRBD1 (5 bases). The CDR3 runs to 14 residues. Germline-derived CDR1 and CDR2 are KGHSH and LQKENI. V shed 6 bases and J shed 5 bases, with 16 bases lying between them. The CDR3 reads CASSPGTEGTEAFF. CDR3 coding DNA: TGTGCCAGCTCCCCCGGGACGGAGGGTACTGAAGCTTTCTTT.

The chain is built from TRBV7-8 and TRBJ2-7; 9 bases fit TRBD1. In germline, CDR1 is SGHVS, CDR2 FQNEAQ. The CDR3 has 13 residues. V shed 3 bases, J shed 3 bases, and the junction held 0 bases outside the gene matches. The CDR3 DNA reads TGTGCCAGCAGCTTGGACAGGGGCTACGAGCAGTACTTC. Translating it yields CASSLDRGYEQYF.

The V and J genes are TRBV19 and TRBJ1-6; D might be TRBD1 (5 bases). This CDR3 region has 13 residues. Between the trimmed V and J ends, which lost 3 bases and 10 bases, there was a span of 10 bases. Germline V gene lookup returns CDR1 LNHDA and CDR2 SQIVND (reference sequence). This CDR3 is CASSIGQRSPLHF. CDR3 nucleotides: TGTGCCAGTAGTATCGGACAACGGTCACCCCTCCACTTT.

The J gene is TRBJ1-2, the V gene TRBV20-1, with unresolved D. This CDR3 region has 14 residues. The germline V gene encodes CDR1 DFQATT and CDR2 SNEGSKA (reference sequence). With 3 bases removed from V and 6 bases from J, the gap between germline ends came to 17 bases. The CDR3 spells CSASTRADRHGYTF. CDR3 DNA sequence: TGCAGTGCTAGTACTAGGGCGGACCGGCATGGCTACACCTTC.

V gene TRBV7-9 combines with J gene TRBJ1-2, with 8 nucleotides matching TRBD1. The length of the CDR3 is 14 residues. CDR1 SEHNR and CDR2 FQNEAQ come from the germline V gene (reference sequence). V gave up 1 base and J gave up 13 bases; unmatched junction bases: 11. This CDR3 is CASSLDRDRGYITF. In nucleotides, the CDR3 is TGTGCCAGCAGCTTAGATCGAGACAGGGGCTATATCACCTTC.